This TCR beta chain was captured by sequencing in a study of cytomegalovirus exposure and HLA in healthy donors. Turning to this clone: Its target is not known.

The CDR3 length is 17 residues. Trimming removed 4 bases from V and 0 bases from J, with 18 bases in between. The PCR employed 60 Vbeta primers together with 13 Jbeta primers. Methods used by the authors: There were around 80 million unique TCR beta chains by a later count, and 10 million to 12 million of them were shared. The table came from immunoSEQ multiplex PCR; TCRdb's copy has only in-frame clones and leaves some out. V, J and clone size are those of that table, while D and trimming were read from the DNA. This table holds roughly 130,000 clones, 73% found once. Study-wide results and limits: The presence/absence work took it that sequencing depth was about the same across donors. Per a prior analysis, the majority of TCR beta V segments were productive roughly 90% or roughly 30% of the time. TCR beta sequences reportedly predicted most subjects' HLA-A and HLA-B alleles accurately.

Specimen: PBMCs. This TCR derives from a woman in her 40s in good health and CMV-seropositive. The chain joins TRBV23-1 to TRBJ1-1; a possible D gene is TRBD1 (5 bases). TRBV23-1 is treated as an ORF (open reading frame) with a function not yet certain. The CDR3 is CASSPIGYRQMNTEAFF. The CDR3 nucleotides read TGCGCCAGCAGTCCCATCGGTTATAGACAGATGAACACTGAAGCTTTCTTT.